These 10 T cell receptor beta chains originate from one sample sequenced in a study of blood T cell repertoires in COVID-19. Only in-frame clones appear in the TCRdb table, and some are missing; sequencing was by immunoSEQ multiplex PCR. The table includes 150,000 or so clones, around nine tenths detected once. The sequenced sample was PBMCs or T cells enriched from blood (not recorded which). These receptors were obtained from a woman in her forties or fifties who had recovered from COVID-19.

This rearrangement joins TRBV6-5 to TRBJ2-3, with D possibly matching TRBD1 (6 bases). Germline-derived CDR1 and CDR2 are MNHEY and SVGAGI. CDR3 length: 14 residues. V shed 4 bases and J shed 6 bases, with 14 bases lying between them. The CDR3 DNA reads as TGTGCCAGCAGTTGGCTAGGGGGTGGGGATACGCAGTATTTT. It codes for CASSWLGGGDTQYF.

The J gene is TRBJ1-3, the V gene TRBV11-3; D is ambiguous. CDR1 SGHNT and CDR2 YENEEA come from the germline V gene. V lost 7 bases and J 0 bases, leaving 13 bases between the germline ends. The CDR3 spans 15 residues. CDR3 nucleotide sequence: TGTGCCAGCACTCTAGGTTCCCACTCTGGAAACACCATATATTTT. It yields the protein CASTLGSHSGNTIYF. Supplemented by reference TRBV11-3 and TRBJ1-3, the full variable domain reads EAGVVQSPRYKIIEKKQPVAFWCNPISGHNTLYWYLQNLGQGPELLIRYENEEAVDDSQLPKDRFSAERLKGVDSTLKIQPAELGDSAVYLCASTLGSHSGNTIYFGEGSWLTVV.

This chain joins TRBV10-1 and TRBJ2-7, with a weak D call TRBD1 (6 bases). The CDR3 sequence is 15 residues long. The V end lost 7 bases, the J end lost 0 bases, and 16 bases lay between the germline ends. Germline V gene data show CDR1 as WNHNN and CDR2 as SYGVQD (reference sequence). CDR3 DNA: TGCGCCAGCACCGACGGACAGCTCTACTCCTACGAGCAGTACTTC. Protein product: CASTDGQLYSYEQYF.

The chain is built from TRBV9 and TRBJ2-2, with D perhaps TRBD2 (6 bases). CDR1 SGDLS and CDR2 YYNGEE come from the germline V gene. This CDR3 region has 14 residues. V lost 3 bases and J lost 5, with 11 bases in between. CDR3 residues: CASSASLATGELFF. CDR3 DNA sequence: TGTGCCAGCAGCGCGTCCCTAGCGACCGGGGAGCTGTTTTTT.

V gene TRBV30 combines with J gene TRBJ1-1; D is unclear. This CDR3 comprises 14 residues. The V gene lost 4 bases and the J gene lost 7 bases, with 19 bases spanning the gap. CDR1 and CDR2 from the germline V gene are GTSNPN and SVGIG (reference sequence). CDR3 nucleotide sequence: TGTGCCTGGAAAGCGGGTTTGCAGCGAAGTGAAGCTTTCTTT. Translation: CAWKAGLQRSEAFF.

The chain joins TRBV5-1 to TRBJ2-3; 7 bases agree with TRBD2. The CDR3 consists of 14 residues. The ends lost 5 bases at V and 8 bases at J; junction bases unmatched: 11. Germline loops: CDR1 SGHRS, CDR2 YFSETQ. The DNA for the CDR3 is TGCGCCAGCAGACGGGTCGGGGGGATGGGTACGCAGTATTTT. Protein product: CASRRVGGMGTQYF. The full variable domain, in which reference TRBV5-1 and TRBJ2-3 provide the parts outside the CDR3, is KAGVTQTPRYLIKTRGQQVTLSCSPISGHRSVSWYQQTPGQGLQFLFEYFSETQRNKGNFPGRFSGRQFSNSRSEMNVSTLELGDSALYLCASRRVGGMGTQYFGPGTRLTVL.

This clone came up once. The chain combines TRBV11-2 with TRBJ1-3; D unclear. Looked up from germline, CDR1 is SGHAT and CDR2 is FQNNGV. Trimming stripped 5 bases from V and 14 bases from J, with 16 bases between. The CDR3 contains 12 residues. CDR3 coding DNA: TGTGCCAGCAGCCCCCAGGCGGGTACGGTATATTTT. Its protein product is CASSPQAGTVYF.

J is TRBJ1-2 and V is TRBV7-9; D perhaps matches TRBD1 (5 bases). The CDR3 has 14 amino acids. The V end was cut by 3 bases, the J end by 4 bases, with 12 bases between. The germline V gene encodes CDR1 SEHNR and CDR2 FQNEAQ (reference sequence). The CDR3 DNA follows: TGTGCCAGCAGCTTCAGGGTAGAGAGCTATGGCTACACCTTC. This sequence encodes CASSFRVESYGYTF.

The genes are TRBV7-2 and TRBJ1-6; tentative D call: TRBD1 (6 bases). The CDR3 has 16 amino acids. V was cut by 4 bases and J by 8 bases, with 18 bases left in between. Germline V CDR1 and CDR2: SGHTA, FQGNSA. The CDR3 nucleotides are TGTGCCAGCAGCTCGACCAGACAGGCCCTACATTCACCCCTCCACTTT. Translated, it gives CASSSTRQALHSPLHF.

V and J are TRBV30 and TRBJ2-2, with 8 bases aligning to TRBD1. The CDR3 has 14 amino acids. Germline trimming cut 5 bases from V and 1 base from J; bases unmatched to any gene: 3. Germline CDR1 GTSNPN, CDR2 SVGIG (reference sequence). The CDR3 bases are TGTGCCTGGCGACAGGGGAGGAACACCGGGGAGCTGTTTTTT. It is translated as CAWRQGRNTGELFF.